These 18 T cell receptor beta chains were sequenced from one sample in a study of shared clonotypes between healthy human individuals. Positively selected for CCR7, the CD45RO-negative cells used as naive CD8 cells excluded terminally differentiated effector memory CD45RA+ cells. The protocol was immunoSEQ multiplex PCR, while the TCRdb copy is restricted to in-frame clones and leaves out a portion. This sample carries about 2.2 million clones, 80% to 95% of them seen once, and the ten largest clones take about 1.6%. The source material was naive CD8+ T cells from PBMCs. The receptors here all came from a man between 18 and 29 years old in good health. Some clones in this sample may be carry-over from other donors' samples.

CDR3 residues: CASSTRGGRYSADNEQFF. The CDR3, as DNA: TGCGCCAGCAGCACACGTGGCGGGAGATATAGTGCGGACAATGAGCAGTTCTTC. This rearrangement joins TRBV5-1 to TRBJ2-1; 7 nucleotides line up with TRBD2. Germline-derived CDR1 and CDR2 are SGHRS and YFSETQ. The CDR3 is 18 amino acids. V was clipped by 4 bases and J by 5 bases; unmatched bases: 18. The full variable domain, in which reference TRBV5-1 and TRBJ2-1 provide the parts outside the CDR3, is KAGVTQTPRYLIKTRGQQVTLSCSPISGHRSVSWYQQTPGQGLQFLFEYFSETQRNKGNFPGRFSGRQFSNSRSEMNVSTLELGDSALYLCASSTRGGRYSADNEQFFGPGTRLTVL.

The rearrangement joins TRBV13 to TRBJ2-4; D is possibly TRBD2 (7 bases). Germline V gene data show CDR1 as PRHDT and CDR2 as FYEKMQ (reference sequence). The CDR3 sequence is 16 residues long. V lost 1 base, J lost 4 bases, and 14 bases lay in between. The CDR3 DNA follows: TGTGCCAGCAGCTTAGCGGGAGGAGGGGGGAAAAACATTCAGTACTTC. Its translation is CASSLAGGGGKNIQYF.

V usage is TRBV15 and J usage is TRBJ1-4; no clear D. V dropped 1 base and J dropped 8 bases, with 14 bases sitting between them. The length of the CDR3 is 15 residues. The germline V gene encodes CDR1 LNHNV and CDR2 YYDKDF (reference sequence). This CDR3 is CATSRASDLAEKLFF. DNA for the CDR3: TGTGCCACCAGCAGAGCTTCGGACTTAGCGGAAAAACTGTTTTTT.

The CDR3 nucleotides read TGTGCCAGCAGTCCCCTGCTGGGCTACAATGAGCAGTTCTTC. Its protein is CASSPLLGYNEQFF. The rearrangement uses TRBV27 and TRBJ2-1, with D uncertain. The germline CDR1 and CDR2 sequences are MNHEY and SMNVEV (reference sequence). V was pared by 5 bases and J by 3 bases, with 11 bases between. This CDR3 spans 14 amino acids.

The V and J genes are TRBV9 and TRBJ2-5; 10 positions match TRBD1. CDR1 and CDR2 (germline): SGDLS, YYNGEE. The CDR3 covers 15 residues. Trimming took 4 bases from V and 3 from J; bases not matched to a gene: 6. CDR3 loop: CASSTSGTGEETQYF. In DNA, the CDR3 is TGTGCCAGCAGCACATCCGGGACAGGGGAAGAGACCCAGTACTTC.

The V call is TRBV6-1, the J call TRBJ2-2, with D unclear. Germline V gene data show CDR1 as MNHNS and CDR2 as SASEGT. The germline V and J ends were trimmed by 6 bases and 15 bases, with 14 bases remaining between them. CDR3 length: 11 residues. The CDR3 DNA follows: TGTGCCAGCAGCCCTTCTCGGATGTTGTTTTTT. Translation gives CASSPSRMLFF.

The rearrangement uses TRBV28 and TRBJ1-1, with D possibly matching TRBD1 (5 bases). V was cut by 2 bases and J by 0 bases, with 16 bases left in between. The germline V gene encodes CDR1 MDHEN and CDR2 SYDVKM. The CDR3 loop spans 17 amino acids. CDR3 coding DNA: TGTGCCAGCAGTTTACCCAGGGAAACCTTCATGAACACTGAAGCTTTCTTT. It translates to CASSLPRETFMNTEAFF.

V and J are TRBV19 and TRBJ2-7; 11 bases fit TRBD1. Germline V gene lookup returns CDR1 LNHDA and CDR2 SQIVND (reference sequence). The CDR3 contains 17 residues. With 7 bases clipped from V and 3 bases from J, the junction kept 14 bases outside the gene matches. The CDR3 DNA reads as TGTGCCAGTACGGACAGGGGGCCCGCTACCGAGATCTACGAGCAGTACTTC. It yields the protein CASTDRGPATEIYEQYF.

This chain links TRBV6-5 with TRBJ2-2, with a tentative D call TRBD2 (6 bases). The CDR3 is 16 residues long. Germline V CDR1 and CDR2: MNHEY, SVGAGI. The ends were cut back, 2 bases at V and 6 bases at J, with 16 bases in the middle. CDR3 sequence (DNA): TGTGCCAGCAGTTACAGGGAGACTAGATTGTCCGGGGAGCTGTTTTTT. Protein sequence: CASSYRETRLSGELFF.

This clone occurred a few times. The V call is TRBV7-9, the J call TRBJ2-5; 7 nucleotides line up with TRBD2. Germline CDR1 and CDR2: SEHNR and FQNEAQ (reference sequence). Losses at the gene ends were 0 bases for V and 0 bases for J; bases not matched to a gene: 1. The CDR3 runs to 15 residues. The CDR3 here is CASSLARGYQETQYF. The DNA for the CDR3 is TGTGCCAGCAGCTTAGCGCGGGGGTACCAAGAGACCCAGTACTTC.

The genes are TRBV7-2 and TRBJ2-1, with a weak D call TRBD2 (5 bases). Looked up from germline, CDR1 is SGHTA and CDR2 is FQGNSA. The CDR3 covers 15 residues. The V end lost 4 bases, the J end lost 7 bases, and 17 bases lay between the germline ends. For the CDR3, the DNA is TGTGCCAGCAGCTCGACTACCTCCCCGTTAAATGAGCAGTTCTTC. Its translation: CASSSTTSPLNEQFF. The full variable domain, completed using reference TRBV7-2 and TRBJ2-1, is GAGVSQSPSNKVTEKGKDVELRCDPISGHTALYWYRQSLGQGLEFLIYFQGNSAPDKSGLPSDRFSAERTGGSVSTLTIQRTQQEDSAVYLCASSSTTSPLNEQFFGPGTRLTVL.

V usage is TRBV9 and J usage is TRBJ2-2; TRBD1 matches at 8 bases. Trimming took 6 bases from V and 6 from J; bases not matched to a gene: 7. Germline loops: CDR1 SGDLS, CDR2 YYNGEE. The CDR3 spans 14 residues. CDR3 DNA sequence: TGTGCCAGCACCGACAGGGGAACCCCCGGGGAGCTGTTTTTT. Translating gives CASTDRGTPGELFF.

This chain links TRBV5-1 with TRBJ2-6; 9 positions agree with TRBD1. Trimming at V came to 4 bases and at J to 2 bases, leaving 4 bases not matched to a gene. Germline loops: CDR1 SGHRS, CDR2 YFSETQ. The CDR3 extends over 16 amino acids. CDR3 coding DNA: TGCGCCAGCAGCACCGACAGGGGGGCTGGGGCCAACGTCCTGACTTTC. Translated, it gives CASSTDRGAGANVLTF.

The chain's CDR3 is CASSSLLGVHEKLFF. CDR3 bases: TGTGCCAGCAGTTCCCTGCTAGGGGTACATGAAAAACTGTTTTTT. This chain joins TRBV28 and TRBJ1-4; TRBD1 might be the D (5 bases). The CDR3 consists of 15 residues. Germline V gene data show CDR1 as MDHEN and CDR2 as SYDVKM. Trimming took off 4 bases at V and 6 bases at J, with 15 bases between the two ends.

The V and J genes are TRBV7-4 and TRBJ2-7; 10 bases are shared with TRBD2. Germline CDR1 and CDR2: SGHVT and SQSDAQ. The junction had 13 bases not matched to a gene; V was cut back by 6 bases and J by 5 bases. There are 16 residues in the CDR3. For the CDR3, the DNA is TGTGCCAGCAGTTGCCTGACTAGCGGGTCCCCCCACGAGCAGTACTTC. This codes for CASSCLTSGSPHEQYF.

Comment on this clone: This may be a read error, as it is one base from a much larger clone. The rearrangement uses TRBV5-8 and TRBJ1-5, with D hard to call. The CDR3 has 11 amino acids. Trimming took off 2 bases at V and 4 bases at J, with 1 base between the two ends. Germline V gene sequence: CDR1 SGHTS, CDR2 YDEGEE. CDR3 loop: CASSLNQPQHF. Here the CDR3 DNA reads TGTGCCAGCAGCTTAAATCAGCCCCAGCATTTT.

CDR3 amino acids: CASRPTGTGTDTQYF. As DNA, the CDR3 is TGTGCCAGCAGGCCAACCGGGACCGGGACAGATACGCAGTATTTT. The V and J genes are TRBV28 and TRBJ2-3, with D tentatively TRBD1 or TRBD2 (5 bases each). This CDR3 has 15 amino acids. Germline V lookup: CDR1 MDHEN, CDR2 SYDVKM. V dropped 6 bases and J dropped 3 bases, with 16 bases sitting between them.

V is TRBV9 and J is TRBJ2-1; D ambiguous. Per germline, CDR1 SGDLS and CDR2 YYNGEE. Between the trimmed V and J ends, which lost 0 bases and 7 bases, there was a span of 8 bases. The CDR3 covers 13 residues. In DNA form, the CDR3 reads TGTGCCAGCAGCGTAGTTTCGAGTAATGAGCAGTTCTTC. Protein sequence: CASSVVSSNEQFF.